This T cell receptor (beta chain) was recovered during a study of CD8+ T cells in alopecia areata. As for the study in general: A 6-month period off drug followed tofacitinib, which lasted 6 to 18 months. Whole-study results and caveats: Scalp samples also yield sequences from resident alphabeta T cells of normal skin.

CDR3 length: 11 amino acids. V shed 7 bases, J shed 8 bases, and the junction held 6 bases outside the gene matches. Germline V gene data show CDR1 as SQVTM and CDR2 as ANQGSEA. cDNA serving as the sequencing template came from extracted, reverse transcribed RNA. The repertoire was sequenced with immunoSEQ multiplex PCR; TCRdb's copy has only in-frame clones and lacks some. The profile shows about 140,000 clones, approximately 86% of them singletons. Treatment of the sample: oral pan-JAK inhibitor, 5-10 mg twice daily. Peripheral blood samples and lesional scalp punch biopsies were obtained from alopecia areata patients. The count of this clone is one. Its antigen remains unknown.

The receptor comes from a human donor with alopecia areata. V usage is TRBV29-1 and J usage is TRBJ1-1; TRBD1 agrees at 8 bases. The sample was CD8+ T cells sorted from blood, taken at week 4, from a patient treated with tofacitinib. The CDR3 sequence: CSAPDRGEAFF. In nucleotides, the CDR3 is TGCAGCGCTCCCGACAGGGGAGAAGCTTTCTTT.